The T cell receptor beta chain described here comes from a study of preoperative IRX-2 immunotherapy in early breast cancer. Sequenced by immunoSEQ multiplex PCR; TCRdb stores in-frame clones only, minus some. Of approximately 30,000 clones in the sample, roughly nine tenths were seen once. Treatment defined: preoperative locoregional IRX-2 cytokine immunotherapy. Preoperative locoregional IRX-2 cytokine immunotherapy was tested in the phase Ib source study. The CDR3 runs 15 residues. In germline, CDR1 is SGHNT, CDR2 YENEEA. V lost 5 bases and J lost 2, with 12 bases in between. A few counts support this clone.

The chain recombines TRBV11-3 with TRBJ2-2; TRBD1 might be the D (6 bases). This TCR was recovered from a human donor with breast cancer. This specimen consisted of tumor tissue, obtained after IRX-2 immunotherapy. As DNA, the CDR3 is TGTGCCAGCAGCCAGGACAGCTTTAACACCGGGGAGCTGTTTTTT. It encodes CASSQDSFNTGELFF. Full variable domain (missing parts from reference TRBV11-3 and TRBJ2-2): EAGVVQSPRYKIIEKKQPVAFWCNPISGHNTLYWYLQNLGQGPELLIRYENEEAVDDSQLPKDRFSAERLKGVDSTLKIQPAELGDSAVYLCASSQDSFNTGELFFGEGSRLTVL.